The subject of this entry is one T cell receptor (beta chain). The data originate from a study of cytomegalovirus exposure and HLA in healthy donors. The CDR3 runs 14 residues. In germline, CDR1 is LNHDA, CDR2 SQIVND (reference sequence). Trimming took off 5 bases at V and 4 bases at J, with 12 bases between the two ends. The PCR used 60 Vbeta and 13 Jbeta primers. The repertoire was sequenced with immunoSEQ multiplex PCR; TCRdb's copy has only in-frame clones and lacks some. The sample holds 200,000 to 300,000 clones, just under 85% seen once. The receptor's source is a woman in her 40s in good health and CMV-seropositive. Sequencing was done on a sample of PBMCs. The chain recombines TRBV19 with TRBJ2-1, with D uncertain. This CDR3 reads CASSPAGYYNEQFF. The CDR3 bases are TGTGCCAGTAGTCCAGCCGGGTATTACAATGAGCAGTTCTTC.